This T cell receptor (beta chain) is from a study of siplizumab effects on memory and regulatory T cells (dated 2019 in TCRdb). Looking at the study overall: The effect of the anti-CD2 antibody siplizumab on alloreactive T-cell subsets was examined in allogeneic mixed lymphocyte reactions constructed from human PBMCs.

A remark on this clone: Its antigen is unknown. No base qualities exist here, and no much larger clone lies one base off it.

Reading from cysteine to phenylalanine, the CDR3 counts 15 amino acids. Only the CDR3 part of the read is kept: 45 bases, read in frame from the first base. Here V drops 2 bases and J drops 6 bases, and the junction holds 10 bases not matched to any gene. Via the germline V gene, CDR1 is MNHEY and CDR2 SVGAGI. Sorted unstimulated T cells and proliferating T cells recovered from mixed lymphocyte reactions underwent TCRbeta CDR3 sequencing. Fresh whole blood from fewer than 12 HLA-typed healthy donors was used to isolate PBMCs. Receptor amplification or capture employed the immunoSEQ multiplex PCR assay. The deep sequencing platform assayed around 10^5 TCR templates per sample. Genomic DNA extracted from sorted T cells was used for TCRbeta CDR3 sequencing. The published analysis was carried out like this. Clonal analysis of TCRbeta CDR3 data was done in the R programming language. Unstimulated samples were compared with post-reaction CFSE-low samples to define alloreactive CD4+ and CD8+ clones. Regulatory or non-regulatory origin of alloreactive CD4+ clones was assigned by matching sequences to the sorted unstimulated Treg and non-Treg repertoires. TCRdb limited this immuneACCESS table to in-frame rearrangements with V and J called. A share of clones is missing; checked studies link under half to unresolved V genes, and the rest is unexplained. V, J and clone size are those of that table, while D and trimming were read from the DNA. In all, the sample holds more than 85,000 clones, and about nine tenths of those were seen once. The ten largest make up 1.3% of the sample.

What the authors observed across the whole study: Roughly 80-95% of proliferating CD4+ or CD8+ clones could not be assigned a naive or memory phenotype. Among mappable alloreactive CD4+ clones, the Treg-derived fraction averaged around 69% with siplizumab versus roughly 30% in control reactions. Unstimulated naive T cells appeared more diverse than memory T cells, and naive cells seemed to contribute substantially to the alloresponse. Whether proliferating Tregs from siplizumab cultures were suppressive was not functionally confirmed. Sequences below about 10^-5 frequency were poorly captured, so only a minor fraction of alloreactive clones could be mapped to unstimulated subsets. Siplizumab significantly reduced the cumulative frequency of alloreactive sequences traceable to unstimulated CD4+ memory T cells.

The sample comprised CD4+ T cells sorted from blood. The receptor chain draws on TRBV6-5 and TRBJ2-7; 7 bases in between match TRBD2. The sequence was collected from a human donor in good health. CDR3 sequence: CASSYRLTSLSEQYF. The sequenced DNA is TGTGCCAGCAGTTACCGCCTGACTAGCCTATCCGAGCAGTACTTC.